These T cell receptor beta chains were read from a single sample in a study of blood T cell repertoires in COVID-19. Some clones are missing from TCRdb's copy, which holds only in-frame ones; the method was immunoSEQ multiplex PCR. The sample comprises under 70,000 clones, under 90% of which are singletons, and over 10% rests with the top ten. Sequencing was carried out using peripheral blood. Receptors originate from a woman older than 75 with acute or convalescent COVID-19. CDR3s include the opening cysteine and the closing phenylalanine or tryptophan. The D gene is left open where the match is weak. Size tells how often a clone was seen (once, few, many) or the class of an expanded clone, and some rows leave it out.

once TRBJ1-5 15 . TRBV9 CASSVSGVGNQPQHF TGTGCCAGCAGCGTCTCGGGGGTGGGCAATCAGCCCCAGCATTTT
. TRBJ1-1 14 TRBD1 TRBV7-3 CASRAGGSNTEAFF TGTGCCAGCAGAGCAGGGGGTTCGAACACTGAAGCTTTCTTT
few TRBJ2-5 18 TRBD2 TRBV11-2 CASSVRLAGDKRPETQYF TGTGCCAGCAGCGTAAGACTAGCGGGGGACAAACGACCTGAGACCCAGTACTTC
. TRBJ1-1 15 TRBD1 TRBV6-5 CASSKRDRSNTEAFF TGTGCCAGCAGTAAAAGGGACAGGTCTAACACTGAAGCTTTCTTT
. TRBJ1-4 12 . TRBV2 CASSGQNEKLFF TGTGCCAGCAGTGGGCAGAATGAAAAACTGTTTTTT
. TRBJ2-5 16 . TRBV10-3 CAIMDPLARREETQYF TGTGCCATCATGGACCCTCTAGCACGCCGGGAAGAGACCCAGTACTTC
. TRBJ2-5 14 TRBD2 TRBV9 CASSVAGGEETQYF TGTGCCAGCAGCGTAGCGGGGGGGGAAGAGACCCAGTACTTC
. TRBJ1-2 12 . TRBV10-2 CASRTDSYGYTF TGCGCCAGCAGGACCGACAGTTATGGCTACACCTTC
. TRBJ2-3 16 . TRBV5-4 CASSLTPTGGGATQYF TGTGCCAGCAGCCTTACCCCTACCGGAGGGGGGGCTACGCAGTATTTT
. TRBJ2-1 15 TRBD2 TRBV6-2/TRBV6-3 CASSLASGEYNEQFF TGTGCCAGCAGTCTTGCTAGCGGGGAATACAATGAGCAGTTCTTC
. TRBJ1-4 15 TRBD1 TRBV7-8 CASSLADRAGEKLFF TGTGCCAGCAGCTTAGCGGACAGGGCGGGGGAAAAACTGTTTTTT
. TRBJ1-2 14 . TRBV6-6 CASSYGASNYGYTF TGTGCCAGCAGTTACGGGGCGAGTAACTATGGCTACACCTTC
. TRBJ1-1 13 . TRBV12-3/TRBV12-4 CASSLERITEAFF TGTGCCAGCAGTTTAGAGCGGATCACTGAAGCTTTCTTT
. TRBJ2-6 20 TRBD1 TRBV13 CASSSHHADRVPSGANVLTF TGTGCCAGCAGCTCCCATCACGCCGACAGGGTCCCTTCGGGGGCCAACGTCCTGACTTTC
. TRBJ1-1 14 . TRBV4-1 CASSTRTENTEAFF TGCGCCAGCAGCACACGGACAGAGAACACTGAAGCTTTCTTT
. TRBJ2-3 14 . TRBV27 CASSLAPGTDTQYF TGTGCCAGCAGTTTAGCCCCGGGTACAGATACGCAGTATTTT
. TRBJ1-6 17 . TRBV4-2 CASSPITAVSYNSPLHF TGTGCCAGCAGCCCGATAACAGCAGTGTCCTATAATTCACCCCTCCACTTT
. TRBJ1-2 15 . TRBV6-5 CASRLSAGVNYGYTF TGTGCCAGCAGGCTATCCGCAGGGGTCAACTATGGCTACACCTTC
once TRBJ1-2 14 . TRBV19 CASSGPGINYGYTF TGTGCCAGTAGTGGGCCCGGCATAAACTATGGCTACACCTTC
. TRBJ1-2 16 . TRBV24-1 CATSDPKLTGNYGYTF TGTGCCACCAGTGACCCCAAACTCACAGGGAACTATGGCTACACCTTC
. TRBJ2-1 15 . TRBV5-1 CASSLGARSLDEQFF TGCGCCAGCAGCTTGGGGGCAAGGTCTTTGGATGAGCAGTTCTTC
. TRBJ2-7 14 . TRBV6-2/TRBV6-3 CASSHRLGVVEQYF TGTGCCAGCAGTCATCGACTCGGGGTAGTCGAGCAGTACTTC
few TRBJ1-2 12 . TRBV12-3/TRBV12-4 CASSSNRYGYTF TGTGCCAGCAGTTCTAATCGCTATGGCTACACCTTC
. TRBJ2-1 14 TRBD1 TRBV5-4 CASSSDRVGNEQFF TGTGCCAGCAGCTCCGACAGGGTCGGGAATGAGCAGTTCTTC
. TRBJ1-1 12 . TRBV2 CASSRGQYEAFF TGTGCCAGCAGCAGGGGCCAATATGAAGCTTTCTTT
. TRBJ1-5 15 . TRBV7-9 CASSFGDLDHQPQHF TGTGCCAGCAGCTTTGGTGACCTAGATCATCAGCCCCAGCATTTT
once TRBJ1-1 15 TRBD1 TRBV5-1 CASSLWGQGHTEAFF TGCGCCAGCAGCTTGTGGGGACAGGGTCACACTGAAGCTTTCTTT
. TRBJ2-7 13 TRBD2 TRBV3-1/TRBV3-2 CASSHTSGDEQYF TGTGCCAGCAGCCACACTAGCGGAGACGAGCAGTACTTC
once TRBJ1-5 12 . TRBV15 CATSGRNQPQHF TGTGCCACCAGTGGCAGAAATCAGCCCCAGCATTTT
. TRBJ1-2 11 . TRBV24-1 CATSAGYGYTF TGTGCCACCAGTGCCGGGTATGGCTACACCTTC
. TRBJ1-2 14 . TRBV10-2 CASSENQNNYGYTF TGCGCCAGCAGTGAGAACCAGAACAACTATGGCTACACCTTC
. TRBJ1-1 14 . TRBV9 CASSVVGTNTEAFF TGTGCCAGCAGCGTAGTGGGCACGAACACTGAAGCTTTCTTT
few TRBJ2-1 12 . TRBV5-1 CASSLASNEQFF TGCGCCAGCAGCTTGGCCAGCAATGAGCAGTTCTTC
few TRBJ1-5 13 . TRBV5-1 CASSEGSDQPQHF TGCGCCAGCAGCGAGGGCTCCGATCAGCCCCAGCATTTT
. TRBJ1-3 16 . TRBV5-1 CASSSGAATSGNTIYF TGCGCCAGCAGCTCTGGCGCGGCCACCTCTGGAAACACCATATATTTT
. TRBJ1-2 14 . TRBV5-5 CASSPVAGDYGYTF TGTGCCAGCAGCCCGGTGGCAGGCGATTATGGCTACACCTTC
. TRBJ2-3 13 . TRBV4-2 CASSPGVLDTQYF TGTGCCAGCAGCCCCGGGGTATTAGATACGCAGTATTTT
few TRBJ1-4 14 . TRBV10-3 CAIKRGGSDEKLFF TGTGCCATCAAGAGGGGGGGGTCTGATGAAAAACTGTTTTTT
. TRBJ1-2 15 TRBD1 TRBV27 CASSSSGTGSYGYTF TGTGCCAGCAGCTCATCCGGGACAGGGAGTTATGGCTACACCTTC
. TRBJ2-2 14 TRBD2 TRBV5-5 CASRGTSDTGELFF TGTGCCAGCAGGGGGACTAGCGACACCGGGGAGCTGTTTTTT
. TRBJ2-3 16 . TRBV19 CASSRGVVEETDTQYF TGTGCCAGTAGTAGGGGGGTGGTGGAGGAAACAGATACGCAGTATTTT
. TRBJ1-2 15 TRBD1 TRBV5-6 CASSFVTGHSIGYTF TGTGCCAGCAGCTTTGTGACAGGGCACTCCATTGGCTACACCTTC
. TRBJ2-1 16 TRBD2 TRBV19 CASSTFRGLAGNEQFF TGTGCCAGTAGTACATTCCGGGGGCTAGCGGGCAATGAGCAGTTCTTC
. TRBJ1-5 14 TRBD1 TRBV5-4 CASSEQGGNQPQHF TGTGCCAGCAGCGAACAGGGGGGCAATCAGCCCCAGCATTTT